Listed here are 30 T cell receptor beta chains from one sample, sequenced in a study of shared clonotypes between healthy human individuals. CD8 cells regarded as naive lacked CD45RO, were positively chosen for CCR7, and omitted terminally differentiated effector memory CD45RA+ cells. Sequencing was performed with immunoSEQ multiplex PCR; in TCRdb, only in-frame clones are kept and a portion is missing. The table has hundreds of thousands of clones, around 96% seen once. Sequences were obtained from naive CD8+ T cells sorted from blood. The receptors derive from a woman between 25 and 40 years old in good health.

The genes are TRBV11-2 and TRBJ2-3; D not resolved. The CDR3 covers 15 residues. Germline V gene data show CDR1 as SGHAT and CDR2 as FQNNGV. The CDR3 reads CAIGVPKTSTDTQYF. The CDR3 bases are TGTGCTATAGGAGTCCCTAAAACTAGCACAGATACGCAGTATTTT.

This chain links TRBV29-1 with TRBJ2-7; 8 bases match TRBD2. Looked up from germline, CDR1 is SQVTM and CDR2 is ANQGSEA. Trimming took 4 bases from V and 4 from J; bases not matched to a gene: 12. The CDR3 length is 15 residues. The DNA for the CDR3 is TGCAGCGTTGTCTATAGCGGGAAGTCTATATACGAGCAGTACTTC. Encoded protein: CSVVYSGKSIYEQYF.

The rearrangement joins TRBV9 to TRBJ1-4; TRBD1 matches 10 bases. Trimming cost V 2 bases and J 14 bases; bases outside gene matches: 9. The CDR3 has 14 amino acids. The germline V gene encodes CDR1 SGDLS and CDR2 YYNGEE. The CDR3 protein is CASSVGTGASKLFF. For the CDR3, the DNA is TGTGCCAGCAGCGTCGGGACAGGGGCCTCGAAGCTGTTTTTT.

The J gene is TRBJ2-2, the V gene TRBV9; perhaps D is TRBD1 or TRBD2 (6 bases each). V lost 4 bases and J 5 bases, leaving 21 bases between the germline ends. The CDR3 is 17 amino acids. The germline V gene encodes CDR1 SGDLS and CDR2 YYNGEE. The CDR3 loop is CASSPSHGGRYTGELFF. CDR3 DNA: TGTGCCAGCAGCCCCAGCCACGGGGGCCGCTATACCGGGGAGCTGTTTTTT.

This chain links TRBV5-1 with TRBJ2-1, with D hard to call. V lost 0 bases and J lost 2, with 12 bases in between. CDR3 length equals 16 residues. Germline lookup yields CDR1 SGHRS and CDR2 YFSETQ. The CDR3 region is CASSLEVRTAYNEQFF. The CDR3 coding sequence is TGCGCCAGCAGCTTGGAAGTGAGGACGGCCTACAATGAGCAGTTCTTC.

The CDR3 is CASSLGLAGGRGEQFF. In DNA form, the CDR3 reads TGTGCCAGCAGCTTAGGATTAGCGGGAGGCCGGGGTGAGCAGTTCTTC. V gene TRBV7-9 combines with J gene TRBJ2-1; TRBD2 matches 10 bases. Germline assignment: CDR1 SEHNR and CDR2 FQNEAQ (reference sequence). The CDR3 has 16 residues. V shed 1 base and J 9 bases; nucleotides not matched to a gene: 9.

This clone was seen just once. This sequence joins TRBV5-6 and TRBJ1-1; D remains unclear. The V end lost 0 bases, the J end lost 3 bases, and 12 bases lay between the germline ends. The germline V gene encodes CDR1 SGHDT and CDR2 YYEEEE. The CDR3 sequence is 15 residues long. DNA for the CDR3: TGTGCCAGCAGCTTGGTATCGGCAAAAGACACTGAAGCTTTCTTT. It translates to CASSLVSAKDTEAFF.

The chain employs TRBV25-1 and TRBJ2-7, with 7 positions matching TRBD1. Germline V gene sequence: CDR1 MGHDK, CDR2 SYGVNS. There are 14 residues in the CDR3. After removal of 1 base from V and 5 bases from J, the junction contained 5 bases not matched to a gene. CDR3 in amino acids: CASSEFGTDNEQYF. CDR3 sequence (DNA): TGTGCCAGCAGTGAATTTGGGACAGACAACGAGCAGTACTTC.

The V call is TRBV6-5, the J call TRBJ1-6, with a weak D call TRBD1 (5 bases). With 0 bases removed from V and 9 bases from J, the gap between germline ends came to 6 bases. Germline V gene data show CDR1 as MNHEY and CDR2 as SVGAGI. The CDR3 loop spans 13 amino acids. As DNA, the CDR3 is TGTGCCAGCAGTTACTCGCAGGGTTCACCCCTCCACTTT. As protein: CASSYSQGSPLHF.

The rearrangement uses TRBV9 and TRBJ2-5; D might be TRBD1 (5 bases). The V gene's germline CDR1 is SGDLS and CDR2 YYNGEE. V was shortened by 0 bases and J by 4 bases, with 13 bases between the two germline ends. The CDR3 loop spans 15 amino acids. The CDR3 sequence: CASSVEGLASETQYF. The CDR3 bases are TGTGCCAGCAGCGTAGAGGGGCTCGCATCAGAGACCCAGTACTTC.

The chain links TRBV4-1 to TRBJ1-4, with 8 bases lining up with TRBD1. CDR1 MGHRA and CDR2 YSYEKL come from the germline V gene. CDR3 size: 15 residues. V shed 2 bases, J shed 3 bases, and the junction held 2 bases outside the gene matches. CDR3 residues: CASSQRQGSNEKLFF. The CDR3, as DNA: TGCGCCAGCAGCCAACGACAGGGGTCTAATGAAAAACTGTTTTTT.

This clone appeared a single time. The genes are TRBV7-2 and TRBJ2-5, with 10 bases aligning to TRBD1. J lost 2 bases, V lost 6 bases, and 18 bases had no gene match. The CDR3 has 19 residues. CDR1 is SGHTA, CDR2 FQGNSA, per germline. In nucleotides, the CDR3 is TGTGCCAGCAGGGAAAGGGGGACAGGGGTCTCTAAACATCAAGAGACCCAGTACTTC. Translating it yields CASRERGTGVSKHQETQYF. Complete variable domain (other parts from reference TRBV7-2 and TRBJ2-5): GAGVSQSPSNKVTEKGKDVELRCDPISGHTALYWYRQSLGQGLEFLIYFQGNSAPDKSGLPSDRFSAERTGGSVSTLTIQRTQQEDSAVYLCASRERGTGVSKHQETQYFGPGTRLLVL.

V usage is TRBV27 and J usage is TRBJ2-2; no definite D call. This CDR3 has 12 amino acids. Trimming removed 3 bases at V and 5 bases at J, with 4 bases between. Germline V lookup: CDR1 MNHEY, CDR2 SMNVEV (reference sequence). The CDR3 loop reads CASSFFTGELFF. Written as DNA, the CDR3 is TGTGCCAGCAGTTTCTTTACCGGGGAGCTGTTTTTT.

In its sample, this clone was seen a few times. The V gene is TRBV4-1, the J gene TRBJ1-1; the D is unclear. Germline V gene data show CDR1 as MGHRA and CDR2 as YSYEKL. This CDR3 contains 13 residues. V was trimmed by 0 bases and J by 5 bases, leaving 7 bases between them. In DNA form, the CDR3 reads TGCGCCAGCAGCCAAGAACCGGGAACTGAAGCTTTCTTT. Protein product: CASSQEPGTEAFF.

The count of this clone is one. This chain connects TRBV5-1 to TRBJ2-1; 11 nucleotides agree with TRBD2. From germline, CDR1 is SGHRS and CDR2 YFSETQ. V was pared by 4 bases and J by 0 bases, with 15 bases of the junction left unmatched. The CDR3 length is 20 residues. CDR3 in DNA: TGCGCCAGCAGCACCGCACCGACTAGCGGGATCTCGAGCTCCTACAATGAGCAGTTCTTC. It specifies CASSTAPTSGISSSYNEQFF.

This chain connects TRBV4-1 to TRBJ2-7; no firm D call. CDR3 length: 16 amino acids. V lost 4 bases to trimming and J lost 1 base, with 17 bases between them. Germline V lookup: CDR1 MGHRA, CDR2 YSYEKL. Written as DNA, the CDR3 is TGCGCCAGCAGCCCCTCCTGGGGTCACGGTTCCTACGAGCAGTACTTC. Protein: CASSPSWGHGSYEQYF.

This clone was seen a single time. The CDR3 spells CASSLLGGRGNYTF. CDR3 sequence (DNA): TGTGCCAGCAGTTTACTTGGCGGGCGAGGAAACTACACCTTC. The chain uses TRBV27 and TRBJ1-2, with no clear D. CDR1 is MNHEY and CDR2 is SMNVEV in the germline V gene (reference sequence). V lost 2 bases to trimming and J lost 10 bases, with 17 bases between them. This CDR3 has 14 residues.

This clone appeared once. CDR3: CASSPAPWREGTGELFF. CDR3 DNA sequence: TGTGCCAGCAGTCCTGCCCCCTGGCGGGAGGGCACCGGGGAGCTGTTTTTT. V is TRBV27 and J is TRBJ2-2, with TRBD2 matching over 9 bases. The V segment lost 5 bases and the J segment 4 bases; nucleotides outside the gene matches: 11. CDR1 is MNHEY, CDR2 SMNVEV, per germline (reference sequence). The CDR3 extends over 17 amino acids.

The rearrangement uses TRBV28 and TRBJ2-6, with D tentatively TRBD2 (6 bases). Germline V lookup: CDR1 MDHEN, CDR2 SYDVKM. V was shortened by 6 bases and J by 0 bases, with 12 bases between the two germline ends. The CDR3 loop spans 16 amino acids. The DNA of the CDR3 is TGTGCCAGCAGCGACGTGGGGGGCTCTGGGGCCAACGTCCTGACTTTC. As protein: CASSDVGGSGANVLTF.

The J gene is TRBJ2-2, the V gene TRBV27; D might be TRBD1 (6 bases). V shed 10 bases and J shed 5 bases, with 17 bases lying between them. The CDR3 loop spans 14 amino acids. Germline-derived CDR1 and CDR2 are MNHEY and SMNVEV (reference sequence). DNA for the CDR3: TGTGCCACCGCCTGGGGAACAGGGACCGGGGAGCTGTTTTTT. Its translation: CATAWGTGTGELFF.

This clone has a single count. J is TRBJ1-4 and V is TRBV28; D not certain. Trimming took 5 bases from V and 6 from J, leaving 13 bases between them. Germline V gives CDR1 MDHEN, CDR2 SYDVKM. This CDR3 contains 14 residues. In DNA, the CDR3 is TGTGCCAGCAGTCCAGTCAGGACGGATGAAAAACTGTTTTTT. Encoded protein: CASSPVRTDEKLFF.

CDR3 residues: CSASIDEQFF. Here the CDR3 DNA reads TGCAGTGCTAGTATAGATGAGCAGTTCTTC. The J gene is TRBJ2-1, the V gene TRBV20-1; unclear D gene. CDR1 is DFQATT and CDR2 is SNEGSKA in the germline V gene (reference sequence). The CDR3 consists of 10 residues. Trimming cost V 3 bases and J 8 bases, with 5 bases left between them.

The chain is built from TRBV7-3 and TRBJ2-6, with D unresolved. The CDR3 spans 18 residues. Trimming pared 5 bases from V and 5 bases from J, leaving 22 bases between. CDR1 is SGHTA and CDR2 is FQGTGA in the germline V gene. CDR3 in amino acids: CASSTIRDAYSRANVLTF. The CDR3 DNA follows: TGTGCCAGCAGCACAATTCGAGACGCTTACAGTCGGGCCAACGTCCTGACTTTC. The variable domain in full, completed from reference TRBV7-3 and TRBJ2-6, reads GAGVSQTPSNKVTEKGKYVELRCDPISGHTALYWYRQSLGQGPEFLIYFQGTGAADDSGLPNDRFFAVRPEGSVSTLKIQRTERGDSAVYLCASSTIRDAYSRANVLTFGAGSRLTVL.

The chain has TRBV11-3 and TRBJ2-1; tentatively, D is TRBD2 (6 bases). The CDR3 spans 13 residues. V gave up 3 bases and J gave up 9 bases, with 12 bases separating them. Germline V gene sequence: CDR1 SGHNT, CDR2 YENEEA. For the CDR3, the DNA is TGTGCCAGCAGCTTGGGGGGAGTAAGTGAGCAGTTCTTC. Its translation is CASSLGGVSEQFF.

The chain has TRBV9 and TRBJ2-1; D uncertain. CDR1 and CDR2 (germline): SGDLS, YYNGEE. The CDR3 length is 14 residues. The V gene lost 0 bases and the J gene lost 7 bases, with 11 bases spanning the gap. Here the CDR3 reads CASSVEFFKNEQFF. CDR3 DNA: TGTGCCAGCAGCGTAGAGTTCTTTAAAAATGAGCAGTTCTTC.

V gene TRBV7-9 combines with J gene TRBJ2-1; TRBD1 or TRBD2 may be the D gene (5 bases each). CDR1 is SEHNR and CDR2 is FQNEAQ in the germline V gene (reference sequence). V lost 6 bases to trimming and J lost 0 bases, with 12 bases between them. This CDR3 has 15 residues. The CDR3 region has the DNA TGTGCCAGCAGACCCACGAGGGGCTCCTACAATGAGCAGTTCTTC. This gives the protein CASRPTRGSYNEQFF.

This chain joins TRBV28 and TRBJ1-5; TRBD1 aligns across 9 bases. This CDR3 region has 18 residues. With V trimmed by 5 bases and J by 0 bases, 11 bases remained unmatched. CDR1 MDHEN and CDR2 SYDVKM come from the germline V gene. For the CDR3, the DNA is TGTGCCAGCAGTCTCCCTCCGGGACAGGGCGCTAGCAATCAGCCCCAGCATTTT. Amino acid sequence: CASSLPPGQGASNQPQHF.

The gene calls are TRBV28 and TRBJ1-2, with D perhaps matching TRBD1 (6 bases). Trimming cost V 5 bases and J 4 bases, with 17 bases left between them. CDR3 length: 15 amino acids. CDR1 and CDR2 from the germline V gene are MDHEN and SYDVKM. CDR3 loop: CASSATGKNAYGYTF. The CDR3 DNA reads TGTGCCAGCAGTGCCACAGGGAAGAATGCCTATGGCTACACCTTC.

In nucleotides, the CDR3 is TGTGCCAGCAGTCAAGCGCCCTTCCAGAGCTCCTACAATGAGCAGTTCTTC. Its protein is CASSQAPFQSSYNEQFF. The chain recombines TRBV7-3 with TRBJ2-1; no reliable D call. Germline CDR1 and CDR2: SGHTA and FQGTGA. The CDR3 is made up of 17 amino acids. V lost 6 bases, J lost 0 bases, and 18 bases lay in between.

The chain has TRBV29-1 and TRBJ2-2, with a weak D call TRBD2 (5 bases). Germline lookup yields CDR1 SQVTM and CDR2 ANQGSEA. There are 15 residues in the CDR3. The V gene lost 7 bases and the J gene lost 0 bases, with 15 bases spanning the gap. CDR3 amino acids: CSAGGYAANTGELFF. The CDR3 bases are TGCAGCGCCGGAGGTTACGCCGCGAACACCGGGGAGCTGTTTTTT.